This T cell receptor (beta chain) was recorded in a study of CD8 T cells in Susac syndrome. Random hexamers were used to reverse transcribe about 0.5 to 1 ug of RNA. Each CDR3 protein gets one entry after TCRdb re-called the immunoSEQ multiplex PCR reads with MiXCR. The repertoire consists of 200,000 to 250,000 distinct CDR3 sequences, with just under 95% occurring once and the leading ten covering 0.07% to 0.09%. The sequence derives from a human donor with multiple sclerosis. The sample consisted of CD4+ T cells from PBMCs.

This CDR3 reads CASSLVSAGTGELFF. The DNA for the CDR3 is TGTGCCAGCAGTTTAGTTTCTGCGGGCACCGGGGAGCTGTTTTTT. The chain is built from TRBV28 and TRBJ2-2; tentative D call: TRBD2 (5 bases). Trimming removed 2 bases at V and 4 bases at J, with 11 bases between. Germline CDR1 MDHEN, CDR2 SYDVKM. The CDR3 covers 15 residues. The whole variable domain, remainder taken from reference TRBV28 and TRBJ2-2, is DVKVTQSSRYLVKRTGEKVFLECVQDMDHENMFWYRQDPGLGLRLIYFSYDVKMKEKGDIPEGYSVSREKKERFSLILESASTNQTSMYLCASSLVSAGTGELFFGEGSRLTVL.